This T cell receptor (beta chain) was identified in a study of PD-L1 blockade in urothelial cancer. As for the study in general: Median T cell yield from blood was 141,255.

The V gene's germline CDR1 is MDHEN and CDR2 SYDVKM. Deletions cut 6 bases from V and 9 bases from J, with 21 bases between. CDR3 length: 15 amino acids. The time point here: pretreatment peripheral blood. Urothelial carcinoma affected the patients, and it was locally advanced or metastatic. Anywhere from 1 to 8 samples came from each patient, spanning pretreatment and on-treatment. Generated by immunoSEQ multiplex PCR, the TCRdb table keeps only in-frame clones and is missing some. The repertoire consists of tens of thousands of clones, with approximately 75% occurring once and the leading ten covering 1.5% to 2%.

The receptor's source is a man aged 65-85 years with urothelial cancer. The V gene is TRBV28, the J gene TRBJ2-1; TRBD1 is a possible D gene (6 bases). Sequencing used PBMCs, obtained around atezolizumab (anti-PD-L1) treatment. In nucleotides, the CDR3 is TGTGCCAGCAGCCCCTGGACAGAAAAGGTTGGTGAGCAGTTCTTC. It translates to CASSPWTEKVGEQFF.